The 23 T cell receptor beta chains presented below share a single source sample, sequenced in a study of blood T cell repertoires in COVID-19. Profiled with immunoSEQ multiplex PCR; TCRdb holds only in-frame clones, not every one. The sample carries roughly 240,000 clones, 88% recorded once. Sequenced sample: PBMCs or T cells enriched from blood (not recorded which). The receptors come from a middle-aged woman with acute COVID-19.

The rearrangement uses TRBV6-1 and TRBJ1-2, with a weak D call TRBD1 (5 bases). The CDR3 extends over 17 amino acids. CDR1 MNHNS and CDR2 SASEGT come from the germline V gene. Trimming removed 0 bases from V and 5 bases from J, with 19 bases in between. This CDR3 is CASSEAGVGTSPYGYTF. For the CDR3, the DNA is TGTGCCAGCAGTGAAGCAGGGGTAGGGACTTCCCCTTATGGCTACACCTTC.

This chain links TRBV21-1 with TRBJ2-3; whether TRBD1, the table's D call, matches the DNA was not checked. TRBV21-1 is an annotated pseudogene. This CDR3 is built from 19 residues. The DNA of the CDR3 is TGTGCCAGCAGCAAAGAGGGACAGGGGGCGCGAGAGGGGACAGATACGCAGTATTTT. It is translated as CASSKEGQGAREGTDTQYF.

The chain couples TRBV19 to TRBJ1-1; 7 nucleotides align to TRBD1. The CDR3 extends over 15 amino acids. Unmatched junction bases numbered 3, after V lost 1 base and J lost 1 base. Germline V gene lookup returns CDR1 LNHDA and CDR2 SQIVND (reference sequence). This chain's CDR3 is CASSIVGTENTEAFF. As DNA, the CDR3 is TGTGCCAGTAGTATAGTCGGGACAGAGAACACTGAAGCTTTCTTT.

V gene TRBV5-6 combines with J gene TRBJ1-2; TRBD1 matches 7 bases. The germline V gene encodes CDR1 SGHDT and CDR2 YYEEEE. Trimming at V came to 4 bases and at J to 10 bases, leaving 10 bases not matched to a gene. The CDR3 runs to 13 residues. The CDR3 DNA follows: TGTGCCAGCAGCAATGACAGGGCTTTGGACTACACCTTC. This gives the protein CASSNDRALDYTF.

The genes are TRBV7-2 and TRBJ1-2; 7 bases fit TRBD1. The length of the CDR3 is 15 residues. Trimming at V came to 5 bases and at J to 0 bases, leaving 6 bases not matched to a gene. Germline CDR1 reads SGHTA; CDR2 reads FQGNSA. The CDR3 coding sequence is TGTGCCAGCAGCCGGGACAGCGATCCTAACTATGGCTACACCTTC. It encodes CASSRDSDPNYGYTF.

V usage is TRBV4-1 and J usage is TRBJ2-3, with TRBD2 identical over 7 bases. This CDR3 has 14 residues. Germline V gives CDR1 MGHRA, CDR2 YSYEKL. The junction had 8 bases not matched to a gene; V was cut back by 8 bases and J by 3 bases. The CDR3 sequence: CASGGERWTDTQYF. The CDR3 nucleotides are TGCGCCAGCGGGGGGGAGAGGTGGACAGATACGCAGTATTTT.

The chain uses TRBV18 and TRBJ2-7, with 8 bases lining up with TRBD1. V lost 3 bases and J lost 2; bases outside the gene matches: 12. CDR1 and CDR2 (germline): KGHSH, LQKENI. The CDR3 runs to 17 residues. In nucleotides, the CDR3 is TGTGCCAGCTCACCGAGCCGAGACAGGGGACGGCCCTACGAGCAGTACTTC. Translated, it gives CASSPSRDRGRPYEQYF.

The gene calls are TRBV12-5 and TRBJ1-5, with no clear D. The CDR3 covers 12 residues. The V and J ends lost 9 bases and 6 bases respectively, with 12 bases between them. Germline CDR1 and CDR2: LGHNT and FRNRAP. The CDR3 coding sequence is TGTGCTAGCCTATACACGGGTCAGCCCCAGCATTTT. Amino acids: CASLYTGQPQHF.

The chain is built from TRBV25-1 and TRBJ2-4; TRBD2 aligns across 7 bases. Trimming at V came to 4 bases and at J to 8 bases, leaving 5 bases not matched to a gene. The CDR3 runs to 13 residues. Germline CDR1 MGHDK, CDR2 SYGVNS. This chain's CDR3 is CASSVWGGDIQYF. DNA of the CDR3: TGTGCCAGCAGTGTCTGGGGGGGGGACATTCAGTACTTC.

The chain is built from TRBV30 and TRBJ2-7; 7 bases agree with TRBD1. CDR1 GTSNPN and CDR2 SVGIG come from the germline V gene (reference sequence). The J segment lost 6 bases and the V segment lost 5 bases, leaving 10 bases of the junction unmatched. The CDR3 is 13 amino acids. CDR3 DNA: TGTGCCTGGGGTAAAGGGGGCCCTACCGAGCAGTACTTC. Residues: CAWGKGGPTEQYF.

J is TRBJ1-1 and V is TRBV7-2; TRBD1 matches at 9 bases. CDR1 SGHTA and CDR2 FQGNSA come from the germline V gene. This CDR3 region has 15 residues. The V segment lost 1 base and the J segment 3 bases; nucleotides outside the gene matches: 3. The CDR3 DNA reads as TGTGCCAGCAGCTTAGACCGGGACAGGGACACTGAAGCTTTCTTT. It is translated as CASSLDRDRDTEAFF.

The genes are TRBV29-1 and TRBJ1-2; 7 nucleotides match TRBD1. Germline loops: CDR1 SQVTM, CDR2 ANQGSEA. The CDR3 runs 12 residues. V shed 4 bases, J shed 8 bases, and the junction held 7 bases outside the gene matches. CDR3 DNA sequence: TGCAGCGTTGGGAGACAGGGTGGAGGCTACACCTTC. The encoded protein is CSVGRQGGGYTF.

The chain uses TRBV11-2 and TRBJ1-2; 10 bases align to TRBD1. Per germline, CDR1 SGHAT and CDR2 FQNNGV. The length of the CDR3 is 14 residues. Unmatched junction bases numbered 5, after V lost 5 bases and J lost 5 bases. CDR3 sequence: CASSPTGGGYGYTF. The CDR3 bases are TGTGCCAGCAGCCCGACAGGGGGCGGGTATGGCTACACCTTC. Complete variable domain (other parts from reference TRBV11-2 and TRBJ1-2): EAGVAQSPRYKIIEKRQSVAFWCNPISGHATLYWYQQILGQGPKLLIQFQNNGVVDDSQLPKDRFSAERLKGVDSTLKIQPAKLEDSAVYLCASSPTGGGYGYTFGSGTRLTVV.

For the CDR3, the DNA is TGTGCCAGCAGCACCGGACTAGCGGGGAGGGAGACCCAGTACTTC. It yields the protein CASSTGLAGRETQYF. The V and J genes are TRBV5-8 and TRBJ2-5; the match to TRBD2 covers 12 bases. The CDR3 spans 15 residues. The germline V gene encodes CDR1 SGHTS and CDR2 YDEGEE. The ends lost 4 bases at V and 5 bases at J; junction bases unmatched: 6.

The CDR3 region is CASSRDGYEQYF. CDR3 nucleotides: TGTGCCAGCTCTCGCGACGGGTACGAGCAGTACTTC. V usage is TRBV25-1 and J usage is TRBJ2-7; D is unresolved. The germline V gene has CDR1 MGHDK and CDR2 SYGVNS. The V end was cut by 8 bases, the J end by 4 bases, with 12 bases between. The CDR3 contains 12 residues.

The chain combines TRBV10-2 with TRBJ1-5; D is possibly TRBD1 (5 bases). The V end lost 3 bases, the J end lost 6 bases, and 15 bases lay between the germline ends. Germline V gives CDR1 WSHSY, CDR2 SAAADI. The CDR3 has 15 residues. The CDR3 nucleotides are TGCGCCAGCAGTGAATTCGCGGAGGGGAGTCAGCCCCAGCATTTT. Its protein is CASSEFAEGSQPQHF.

This chain connects TRBV9 to TRBJ1-2, with 7 bases matching TRBD1. With V trimmed by 2 bases and J by 1 base, 5 bases remained unmatched. The germline gives CDR1 SGDLS, CDR2 YYNGEE. The CDR3 is made up of 15 amino acids. CDR3 DNA: TGTGCCAGCAGCGTCAGCGACAGGGATAACTATGGCTACACCTTC. Amino acids: CASSVSDRDNYGYTF.

The rearrangement uses TRBV19 and TRBJ1-6, with 7 bases lining up with TRBD1. The CDR3 extends over 16 amino acids. V was pared by 4 bases and J by 9 bases, with 12 bases of the junction left unmatched. In germline, CDR1 is LNHDA, CDR2 SQIVND (reference sequence). CDR3 in DNA: TGTGCCAGTAGTACGACCTCGACAGGGCAGGGTTCACCCCTCCACTTT. Translation gives CASSTTSTGQGSPLHF.

The chain has TRBV5-4 and TRBJ2-5; 7 bases are shared with TRBD1. This CDR3 has 13 amino acids. V trimming: 3 bases; J trimming: 3 bases; junction bases outside the gene matches: 2. CDR1 is SGHNT, CDR2 YYREEE, per germline (reference sequence). As DNA, the CDR3 is TGTGCCAGCAGCTCCCAGGGGGAAGAGACCCAGTACTTC. It encodes CASSSQGEETQYF.

This sequence joins TRBV7-8 and TRBJ2-1, with 14 bases aligning to TRBD2. This CDR3 region has 15 residues. The V gene end was trimmed by 5 bases and the J gene end by 6 bases; junction bases not matched to a gene: 3. Germline CDR1 and CDR2: SGHVS and FQNEAQ. CDR3 amino acids: CASSPTSGRVNEQFF. In nucleotides, the CDR3 is TGTGCCAGCAGCCCGACTAGCGGGAGGGTCAATGAGCAGTTCTTC.

The chain carries TRBV9 and TRBJ1-3; TRBD1 agrees at 10 bases. The CDR3 runs to 21 residues. The germline gives CDR1 SGDLS, CDR2 YYNGEE. The V and J ends lost 2 bases and 6 bases, in that order; junction bases with no gene match: 23. The CDR3 DNA reads as TGTGCCAGCAGCGTCAGCCTCGGGACAGGGGAAGTTTCAGCCCATGAAAACACCATATATTTT. This encodes CASSVSLGTGEVSAHENTIYF. The full variable domain, completed using reference TRBV9 and TRBJ1-3, is DSGVTQTPKHLITATGQRVTLRCSPRSGDLSVYWYQQSLDQGLQFLIQYYNGEERAKGNILERFSAQQFPDLHSELNLSSLELGDSALYFCASSVSLGTGEVSAHENTIYFGEGSWLTVV.

As for this clone: The identical CDR3 is also encoded by other nucleotide sequences in the sample. The V and J genes are TRBV5-1 and TRBJ1-5; TRBD1 matches 7 bases. CDR1 SGHRS and CDR2 YFSETQ come from the germline V gene. This CDR3 spans 14 amino acids. V lost 5 bases and J lost 2; bases outside the gene matches: 4. CDR3 residues: CASSPGTGNQPQHF. CDR3 nucleotides: TGCGCCAGCAGTCCCGGGACAGGCAATCAGCCCCAGCATTTT.

The rearrangement links TRBV5-4 to TRBJ2-2; the D gene is possibly TRBD1 (6 bases). Deletions cut 2 bases from V and 4 bases from J, with 12 bases between. From germline, CDR1 is SGHNT and CDR2 YYREEE (reference sequence). The CDR3 is made up of 15 amino acids. This CDR3 is CASSLQGVGTGELFF. In DNA, the CDR3 is TGTGCCAGCAGCTTACAGGGCGTAGGCACCGGGGAGCTGTTTTTT.